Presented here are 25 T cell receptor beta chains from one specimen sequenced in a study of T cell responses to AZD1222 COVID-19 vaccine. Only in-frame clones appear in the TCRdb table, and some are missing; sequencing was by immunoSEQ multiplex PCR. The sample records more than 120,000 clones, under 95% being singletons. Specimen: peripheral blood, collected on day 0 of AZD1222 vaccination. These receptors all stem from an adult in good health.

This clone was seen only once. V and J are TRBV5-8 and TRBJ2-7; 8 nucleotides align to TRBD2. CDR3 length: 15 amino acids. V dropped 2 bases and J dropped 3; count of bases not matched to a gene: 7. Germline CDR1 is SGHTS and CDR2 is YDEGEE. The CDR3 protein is CASSFRSAGDYEQYF. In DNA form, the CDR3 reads TGTGCCAGCAGCTTCCGGTCAGCGGGGGACTACGAGCAGTACTTC.

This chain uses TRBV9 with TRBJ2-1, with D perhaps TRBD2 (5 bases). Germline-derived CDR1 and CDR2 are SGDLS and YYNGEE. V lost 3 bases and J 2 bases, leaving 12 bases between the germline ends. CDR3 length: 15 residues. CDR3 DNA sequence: TGTGCCAGCAGCGCCGACGGAGGTCCCTACAATGAGCAGTTCTTC. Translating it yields CASSADGGPYNEQFF.

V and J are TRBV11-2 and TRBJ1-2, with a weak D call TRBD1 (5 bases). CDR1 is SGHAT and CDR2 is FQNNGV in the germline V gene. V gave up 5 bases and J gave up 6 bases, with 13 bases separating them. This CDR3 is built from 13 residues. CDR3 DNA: TGTGCCAGCAGCCCACCGGGGACGAATGGCTACACCTTC. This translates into CASSPPGTNGYTF.

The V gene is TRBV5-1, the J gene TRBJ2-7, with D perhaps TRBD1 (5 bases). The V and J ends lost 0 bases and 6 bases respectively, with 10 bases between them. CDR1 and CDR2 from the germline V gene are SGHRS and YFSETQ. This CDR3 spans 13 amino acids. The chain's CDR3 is CASSLAQGGEQYF. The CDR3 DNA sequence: TGCGCCAGCAGCTTGGCGCAGGGTGGCGAGCAGTACTTC.

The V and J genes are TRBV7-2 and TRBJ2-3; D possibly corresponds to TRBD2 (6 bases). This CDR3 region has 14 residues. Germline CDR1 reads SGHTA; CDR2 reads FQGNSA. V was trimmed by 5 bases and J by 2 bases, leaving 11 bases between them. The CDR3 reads CASSPGLITDTQYF. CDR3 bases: TGTGCCAGCAGCCCCGGACTAATCACAGATACGCAGTATTTT.

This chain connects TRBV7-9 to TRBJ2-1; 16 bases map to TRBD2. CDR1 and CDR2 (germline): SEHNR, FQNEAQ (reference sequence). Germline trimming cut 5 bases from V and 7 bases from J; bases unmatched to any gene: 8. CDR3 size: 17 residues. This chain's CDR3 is CASSPPGLAGGQNEQFF. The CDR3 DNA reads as TGTGCCAGCAGCCCACCGGGACTAGCGGGGGGGCAGAATGAGCAGTTCTTC.

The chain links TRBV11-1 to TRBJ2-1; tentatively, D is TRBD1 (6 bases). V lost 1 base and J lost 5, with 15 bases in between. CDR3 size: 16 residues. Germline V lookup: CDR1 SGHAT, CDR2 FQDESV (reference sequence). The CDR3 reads CASSLGGDRYNNEQFF. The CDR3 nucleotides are TGTGCCAGCAGCTTAGGAGGAGACAGGTATAACAATGAGCAGTTCTTC.

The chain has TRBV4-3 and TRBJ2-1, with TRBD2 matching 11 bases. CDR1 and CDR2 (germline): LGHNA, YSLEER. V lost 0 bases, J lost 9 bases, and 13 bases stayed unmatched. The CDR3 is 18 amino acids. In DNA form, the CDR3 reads TGCGCCAGCAGCCAAGATGGGCGGGCTAGCGGGGGGTATAGTGAGCAGTTCTTC. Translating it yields CASSQDGRASGGYSEQFF.

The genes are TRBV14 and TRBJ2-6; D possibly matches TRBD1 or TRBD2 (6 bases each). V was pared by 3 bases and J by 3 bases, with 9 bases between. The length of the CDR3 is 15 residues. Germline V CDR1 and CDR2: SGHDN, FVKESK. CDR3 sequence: CASSQGGLGANVLTF. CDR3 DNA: TGTGCCAGCAGCCAGGGGGGCCTTGGGGCCAACGTCCTGACTTTC.

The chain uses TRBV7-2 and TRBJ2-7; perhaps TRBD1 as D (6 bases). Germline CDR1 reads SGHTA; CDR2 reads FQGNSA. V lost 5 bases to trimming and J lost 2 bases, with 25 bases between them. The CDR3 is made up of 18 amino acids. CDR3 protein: CASSPNPIDRLRTYEQYF. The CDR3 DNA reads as TGTGCCAGCAGCCCAAACCCGATAGACAGGCTCCGAACCTACGAGCAGTACTTC.

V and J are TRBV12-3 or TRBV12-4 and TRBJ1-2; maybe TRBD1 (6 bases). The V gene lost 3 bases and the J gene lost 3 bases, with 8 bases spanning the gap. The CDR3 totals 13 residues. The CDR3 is CASSLRGDYGYTF. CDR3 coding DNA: TGTGCCAGCAGTTTGAGGGGGGACTATGGCTACACCTTC.

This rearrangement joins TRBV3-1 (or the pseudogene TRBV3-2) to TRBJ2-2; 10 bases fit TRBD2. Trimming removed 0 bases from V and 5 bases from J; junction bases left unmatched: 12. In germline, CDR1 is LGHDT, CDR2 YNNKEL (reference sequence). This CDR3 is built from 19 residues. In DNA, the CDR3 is TGTGCCAGCAGCCAAGAACGCCTAGCGGGAGTTAGGGTGACCGGGGAGCTGTTTTTT. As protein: CASSQERLAGVRVTGELFF.

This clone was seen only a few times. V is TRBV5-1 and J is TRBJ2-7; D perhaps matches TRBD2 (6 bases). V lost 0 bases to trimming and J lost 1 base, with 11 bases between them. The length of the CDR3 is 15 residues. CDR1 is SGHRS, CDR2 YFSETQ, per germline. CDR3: CASSLGGGLSYEQYF. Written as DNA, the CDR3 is TGCGCCAGCAGCTTGGGAGGAGGACTATCCTACGAGCAGTACTTC.

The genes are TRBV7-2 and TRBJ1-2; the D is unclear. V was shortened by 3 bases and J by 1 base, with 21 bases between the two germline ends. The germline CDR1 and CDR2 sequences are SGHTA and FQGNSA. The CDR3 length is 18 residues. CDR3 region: CASSFGWVAGERNYGYTF. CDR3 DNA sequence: TGTGCCAGCAGCTTCGGTTGGGTGGCGGGAGAGCGTAACTATGGCTACACCTTC. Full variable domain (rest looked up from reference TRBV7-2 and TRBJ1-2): GAGVSQSPSNKVTEKGKDVELRCDPISGHTALYWYRQSLGQGLEFLIYFQGNSAPDKSGLPSDRFSAERTGGSVSTLTIQRTQQEDSAVYLCASSFGWVAGERNYGYTFGSGTRLTVV.

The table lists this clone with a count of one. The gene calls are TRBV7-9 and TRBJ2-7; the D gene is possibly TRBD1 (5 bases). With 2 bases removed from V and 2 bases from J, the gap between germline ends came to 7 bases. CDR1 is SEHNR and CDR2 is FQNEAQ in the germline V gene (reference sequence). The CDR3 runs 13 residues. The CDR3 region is CASSLSDTYEQYF. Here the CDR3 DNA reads TGTGCCAGCAGCTTATCGGACACCTACGAGCAGTACTTC.

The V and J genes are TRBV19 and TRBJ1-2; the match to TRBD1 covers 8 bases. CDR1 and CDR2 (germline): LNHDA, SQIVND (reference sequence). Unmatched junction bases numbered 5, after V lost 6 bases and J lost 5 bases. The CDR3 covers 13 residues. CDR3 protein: CASSPGQEYGYTF. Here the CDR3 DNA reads TGTGCCAGTAGCCCGGGACAGGAATATGGCTACACCTTC.

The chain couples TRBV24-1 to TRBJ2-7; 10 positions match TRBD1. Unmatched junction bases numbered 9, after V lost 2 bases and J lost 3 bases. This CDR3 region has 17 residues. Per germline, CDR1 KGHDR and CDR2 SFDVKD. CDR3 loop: CATSDSGTGVLSYEQYF. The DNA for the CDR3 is TGTGCCACCAGTGATTCCGGGACAGGGGTTTTAAGCTACGAGCAGTACTTC.

CDR3 amino acids: CASSYRGDGGYTF. Here the CDR3 DNA reads TGTGCCAGTAGTTACAGGGGGGATGGAGGCTACACCTTC. The rearrangement joins TRBV19 to TRBJ1-2; 8 bases agree with TRBD1. V gave up 5 bases and J gave up 8 bases; unmatched junction bases: 7. Germline CDR1 LNHDA, CDR2 SQIVND (reference sequence). The CDR3 consists of 13 residues.

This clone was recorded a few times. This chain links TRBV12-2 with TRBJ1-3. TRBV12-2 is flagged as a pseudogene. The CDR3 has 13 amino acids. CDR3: CASRSQKGNTIYF. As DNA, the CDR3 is TGTGCAAGTCGCTCCCAAAAGGGAAACACCATATATTTT.

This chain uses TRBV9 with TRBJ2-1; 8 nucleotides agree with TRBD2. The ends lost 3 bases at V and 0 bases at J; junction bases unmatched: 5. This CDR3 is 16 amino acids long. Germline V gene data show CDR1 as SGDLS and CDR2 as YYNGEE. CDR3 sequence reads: CASSGGAGGSYNEQFF. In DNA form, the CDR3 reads TGTGCCAGCAGCGGAGGGGCGGGGGGCTCCTACAATGAGCAGTTCTTC.

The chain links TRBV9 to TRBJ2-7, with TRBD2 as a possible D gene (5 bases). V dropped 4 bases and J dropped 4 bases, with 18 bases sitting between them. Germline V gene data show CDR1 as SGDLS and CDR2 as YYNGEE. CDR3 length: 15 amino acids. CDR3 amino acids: CASSPRPTGVYEQYF. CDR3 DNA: TGTGCCAGCAGCCCACGTCCAACCGGGGTTTACGAGCAGTACTTC.

The CDR3 loop reads CASSSLQQGMIAGNTIYF. As DNA, the CDR3 is TGTGCCAGCAGCTCACTCCAACAGGGGATGATCGCTGGAAACACCATATATTTT. The chain links TRBV5-6 to TRBJ1-3; 7 bases are shared with TRBD1. This CDR3 is built from 18 residues. J gave up 2 bases and V 3 bases, and 14 bases lay outside the gene matches. In germline, CDR1 is SGHDT, CDR2 YYEEEE.

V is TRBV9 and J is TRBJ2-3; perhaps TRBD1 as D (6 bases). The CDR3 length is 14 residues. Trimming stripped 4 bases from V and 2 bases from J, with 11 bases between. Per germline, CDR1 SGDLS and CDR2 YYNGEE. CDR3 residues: CASSRRGYTDTQYF. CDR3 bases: TGTGCCAGCAGCCGTAGGGGGTACACAGATACGCAGTATTTT.

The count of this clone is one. The DNA of the CDR3 is TGTGCCAGCAGCTTAGAGTGGGGGGGCGTCTATGGCTACACCTTC. It codes for CASSLEWGGVYGYTF. V and J are TRBV7-8 and TRBJ1-2; possible D gene TRBD1, 6 bases. Deletions cut 1 base from V and 4 bases from J, with 13 bases between. The CDR3 runs to 15 residues. Per the germline V gene, CDR1 is SGHVS and CDR2 is FQNEAQ.

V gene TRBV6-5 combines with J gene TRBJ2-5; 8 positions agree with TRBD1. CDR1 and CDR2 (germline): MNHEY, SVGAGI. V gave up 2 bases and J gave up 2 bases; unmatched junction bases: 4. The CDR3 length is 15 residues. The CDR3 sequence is CASSYAWTGQETQYF. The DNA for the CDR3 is TGTGCCAGCAGTTACGCTTGGACAGGGCAAGAGACCCAGTACTTC.